The 31 T cell receptor beta chains presented below share a single source sample, sequenced in a study of T cell changes during pregnancy in multiple sclerosis. The assay was immunoSEQ multiplex PCR, and TCRdb's table has in-frame clones only and misses some. The sample carries approximately 33,000 clones, 70% to 90% recorded once. The source material was CD4+ T cells from peripheral blood mononuclear cells, sampled in the first trimester of pregnancy. The receptors shown here come from a female donor in good health, enrolled as a control in a pregnancy study.

This rearrangement joins TRBV30 to TRBJ1-3; D uncertain. CDR1 GTSNPN and CDR2 SVGIG come from the germline V gene (reference sequence). V gave up 5 bases and J gave up 5 bases, with 22 bases separating them. The CDR3 totals 16 residues. The chain's CDR3 is CAWSVYQREKRNTIYF. The CDR3 nucleotides are TGTGCCTGGTCCGTATACCAGCGGGAGAAAAGAAACACCATATATTTT. Full variable domain (rest looked up from reference TRBV30 and TRBJ1-3): SQTIHQWPATLVQPVGSPLSLECTVEGTSNPNLYWYRQAAGRGLQLLFYSVGIGQISSEVPQNLSASRPQDRQFILSSKKLLLSDSGFYLCAWSVYQREKRNTIYFGEGSWLTVV.

The V call is TRBV7-6, the J call TRBJ2-5; 10 bases map to TRBD2. Trimming took 5 bases from V and 0 from J; bases not matched to a gene: 18. Germline CDR1 SGHVS, CDR2 FNYEAQ. The CDR3 consists of 20 residues. The DNA for the CDR3 is TGTGCCAGCAGCCGGCCGAAGCTAGCGGGGGAAAAATTGTACCAAGAGACCCAGTACTTC. It is translated as CASSRPKLAGEKLYQETQYF.

The chain combines TRBV11-2 with TRBJ2-1, with 8 bases lining up with TRBD2. Losses at the gene ends were 0 bases for V and 3 bases for J; bases not matched to a gene: 7. The CDR3 contains 17 residues. CDR1 and CDR2 (germline): SGHAT, FQNNGV. CDR3 sequence (DNA): TGTGCCAGCAGCTTAGATCTAAGCGGGGGCTTCTACAATGAGCAGTTCTTC. It yields the protein CASSLDLSGGFYNEQFF.

V and J are TRBV6-5 and TRBJ1-3; 11 bases line up with TRBD1. Trimming removed 2 bases from V and 2 bases from J; junction bases left unmatched: 2. The CDR3 has 16 residues. From germline, CDR1 is MNHEY and CDR2 SVGAGI. The CDR3 here is CASSYRTGGTGNTIYF. The CDR3 DNA reads TGTGCCAGCAGTTACCGGACAGGGGGCACTGGAAACACCATATATTTT.

The rearrangement uses TRBV9 and TRBJ1-2; D call uncertain. The V and J ends lost 5 bases and 6 bases respectively, with 17 bases between them. Germline CDR1 SGDLS, CDR2 YYNGEE. This CDR3 has 14 residues. In DNA, the CDR3 is TGTGCCAGCAGTTCGAGGGTATTGTCGGATGGCTACACCTTC. Translated, it gives CASSSRVLSDGYTF.

This chain joins TRBV4-3 and TRBJ2-3, with 7 bases aligning to TRBD1. The trim removed 4 bases at V and 2 bases at J, leaving 12 bases unmatched. The CDR3 is made up of 17 amino acids. Germline assignment: CDR1 LGHNA and CDR2 YSLEER. CDR3: CASSRNSGQLNTDTQYF. DNA for the CDR3: TGCGCCAGCAGCCGAAATTCGGGACAGTTGAACACAGATACGCAGTATTTT.

V gene TRBV27 combines with J gene TRBJ1-6, with D possibly being TRBD1 (5 bases). Looked up from germline, CDR1 is MNHEY and CDR2 is SMNVEV (reference sequence). V was shortened by 3 bases and J by 5 bases, with 20 bases between the two germline ends. The CDR3 runs 18 residues. CDR3 nucleotide sequence: TGTGCCAGCAGTTTGGGCAGGGTGGCTCGTCACCATAATTCACCCCTCCACTTT. Its protein is CASSLGRVARHHNSPLHF.

The chain has TRBV6-5 and TRBJ1-3, with D perhaps TRBD1 (5 bases). Germline-derived CDR1 and CDR2 are MNHEY and SVGAGI. This CDR3 is 13 amino acids long. Trimming removed 6 bases from V and 3 bases from J, with 9 bases in between. The CDR3 DNA is TGTGCCAGCAGCCGGGGGGGTGGAAACACCATATATTTT. This encodes CASSRGGGNTIYF.

The chain recombines TRBV11-2 with TRBJ1-1; a weak D match, TRBD1 (6 bases). Germline-derived CDR1 and CDR2 are SGHAT and FQNNGV. Trimming removed 5 bases from V and 0 bases from J, with 19 bases in between. This CDR3 spans 17 amino acids. CDR3 DNA sequence: TGTGCCAGCAGCCTAGGACAGACCCTTCACATGAACACTGAAGCTTTCTTT. As protein: CASSLGQTLHMNTEAFF.

This rearrangement joins TRBV9 to TRBJ2-1, with a tentative D call TRBD1 (6 bases). Trimming stripped 3 bases from V and 7 bases from J, with 14 bases between. The CDR3 consists of 14 residues. Germline lookup yields CDR1 SGDLS and CDR2 YYNGEE. The CDR3 DNA follows: TGTGCCAGCAGCGCCCAGGGGAGTGGAAATGAGCAGTTCTTC. Protein: CASSAQGSGNEQFF.

This sequence joins TRBV5-6 and TRBJ1-1; a weak D match, TRBD1 (6 bases). With 0 bases removed from V and 3 bases from J, the gap between germline ends came to 18 bases. Germline CDR1 and CDR2: SGHDT and YYEEEE. The CDR3 runs to 17 residues. This CDR3 reads CASSLGGGERWDTEAFF. In DNA, the CDR3 is TGTGCCAGCAGCTTGGGTGGGGGCGAGCGGTGGGACACTGAAGCTTTCTTT.

This clone was observed a few times. The genes are TRBV19 and TRBJ1-2; tentative D call: TRBD1 (5 bases). The CDR3 extends over 13 amino acids. V lost 3 bases to trimming and J lost 4 bases, with 9 bases between them. From germline, CDR1 is LNHDA and CDR2 SQIVND (reference sequence). CDR3 bases: TGTGCCAGTAGTATGACAGCGATCTATGGCTACACCTTC. Residues: CASSMTAIYGYTF.

This clone showed up just a few times. V usage is TRBV10-2 and J usage is TRBJ2-7, with 10 bases fitting TRBD2. The J segment lost 2 bases and the V segment lost 2 bases, leaving 3 bases of the junction unmatched. This CDR3 has 15 amino acids. Germline CDR1 is WSHSY and CDR2 is SAAADI. The CDR3 is CASSETSGAAYEQYF. The CDR3 bases are TGCGCCAGCAGTGAGACTAGCGGGGCCGCCTACGAGCAGTACTTC.

The rearrangement uses TRBV15 and TRBJ2-1, with 8 bases fitting TRBD2. Germline CDR1 is LNHNV and CDR2 is YYDKDF (reference sequence). V was pared by 0 bases and J by 1 base, with 23 bases of the junction left unmatched. There are 23 residues in the CDR3. CDR3 amino acids: CATSRDLAGGGQRAGISYNEQFF. Written as DNA, the CDR3 is TGTGCCACCAGCAGAGATTTGGCCGGCGGGGGGCAACGGGCGGGGATTTCCTACAATGAGCAGTTCTTC. The full variable domain, with the rest looked up from reference TRBV15 and TRBJ2-1, is DAMVIQNPRYQVTQFGKPVTLSCSQTLNHNVMYWYQQKSSQAPKLLFHYYDKDFNNEADTPDNFQSRRPNTSFCFLDIRSPGLGDTAMYLCATSRDLAGGGQRAGISYNEQFFGPGTRLTVL.

The J gene is TRBJ2-3, the V gene TRBV5-1; D not certain. Germline assignment: CDR1 SGHRS and CDR2 YFSETQ. The length of the CDR3 is 14 residues. Trimming took off 7 bases at V and 0 bases at J, with 12 bases between the two ends. CDR3 DNA: TGCGCCAGCCACCCAGGCCCAAGCACAGATACGCAGTATTTT. It encodes CASHPGPSTDTQYF. Supplemented by reference TRBV5-1 and TRBJ2-3, the full variable domain reads KAGVTQTPRYLIKTRGQQVTLSCSPISGHRSVSWYQQTPGQGLQFLFEYFSETQRNKGNFPGRFSGRQFSNSRSEMNVSTLELGDSALYLCASHPGPSTDTQYFGPGTRLTVL.

The rearrangement joins TRBV6-4 to TRBJ2-1, with 11 bases aligning to TRBD2. The CDR3 extends over 14 amino acids. Trimming removed 5 bases from V and 3 bases from J; junction bases left unmatched: 0. CDR1 is MRHNA, CDR2 SNTAGT, per germline. The DNA of the CDR3 is TGTGCCAGCAGTACTAGCGGGGGCTACAATGAGCAGTTCTTC. This codes for CASSTSGGYNEQFF.

The chain couples TRBV5-6 to TRBJ2-2, with D hard to call. The CDR3 loop spans 16 amino acids. The germline V gene encodes CDR1 SGHDT and CDR2 YYEEEE. V lost 0 bases and J lost 4, with 13 bases in between. CDR3 sequence reads: CASSLGQHYSTGELFF. CDR3 sequence (DNA): TGTGCCAGCAGCTTGGGCCAGCACTATAGCACCGGGGAGCTGTTTTTT.

The J gene is TRBJ2-3, the V gene TRBV6-5, with TRBD2 identical over 8 bases. Germline CDR1 MNHEY, CDR2 SVGAGI. Trimming cost V 6 bases and J 3 bases; bases outside gene matches: 8. The CDR3 sequence is 15 residues long. The CDR3 spells CASSDSGDLTDTQYF. As DNA, the CDR3 is TGTGCCAGCAGCGATAGCGGGGATCTAACAGATACGCAGTATTTT.

This rearrangement joins TRBV7-3 to TRBJ1-1; 9 bases are shared with TRBD1. The V segment lost 3 bases and the J segment 4 bases; nucleotides outside the gene matches: 9. Per the germline V gene, CDR1 is SGHTA and CDR2 is FQGTGA. This CDR3 region has 16 residues. CDR3 bases: TGTGCCAGCAGCTTCCCTCCGGGACAGGGCAGCACTGAAGCTTTCTTT. Its protein product is CASSFPPGQGSTEAFF.

This chain connects TRBV7-2 to TRBJ2-7; D is ambiguous. This CDR3 region has 13 residues. With 1 base removed from V and 2 bases from J, the gap between germline ends came to 6 bases. Germline lookup yields CDR1 SGHTA and CDR2 FQGNSA. The CDR3 DNA reads as TGTGCCAGCAGCTTAGACAGCCCCTACGAGCAGTACTTC. Its translation: CASSLDSPYEQYF.

The chain recombines TRBV29-1 with TRBJ2-1; D is ambiguous. This CDR3 spans 13 amino acids. The germline gives CDR1 SQVTM, CDR2 ANQGSEA. V lost 6 bases and J 0 bases, leaving 9 bases between the germline ends. CDR3 nucleotides: TGCAGCGTCAGCGCCAGCTCCTACAATGAGCAGTTCTTC. As protein: CSVSASSYNEQFF.

This clone was detected once. The chain links TRBV9 to TRBJ2-5, with 11 bases lining up with TRBD2. Germline CDR1 is SGDLS and CDR2 is YYNGEE. This CDR3 is built from 15 residues. V was pared by 4 bases and J by 4 bases, with 6 bases of the junction left unmatched. The CDR3 protein is CASSPLAGGGETQYF. The CDR3 nucleotides read TGTGCCAGCAGCCCCCTAGCGGGGGGCGGAGAGACCCAGTACTTC. Complete variable domain (other parts from reference TRBV9 and TRBJ2-5): DSGVTQTPKHLITATGQRVTLRCSPRSGDLSVYWYQQSLDQGLQFLIQYYNGEERAKGNILERFSAQQFPDLHSELNLSSLELGDSALYFCASSPLAGGGETQYFGPGTRLLVL.

The rearrangement joins TRBV5-1 to TRBJ1-6, with TRBD1 as a possible D gene (6 bases). Looked up from germline, CDR1 is SGHRS and CDR2 is YFSETQ. The CDR3 extends over 14 amino acids. The ends were cut back, 2 bases at V and 7 bases at J, with 10 bases in the middle. This CDR3 is CASSLQGDNSPLHF. Written as DNA, the CDR3 is TGCGCCAGCAGCTTACAGGGTGACAATTCACCCCTCCACTTT. The whole variable domain, filled in from reference TRBV5-1 and TRBJ1-6, reads KAGVTQTPRYLIKTRGQQVTLSCSPISGHRSVSWYQQTPGQGLQFLFEYFSETQRNKGNFPGRFSGRQFSNSRSEMNVSTLELGDSALYLCASSLQGDNSPLHFGNGTRLTVT.

This chain uses TRBV6-6 with TRBJ2-3; possible D gene TRBD1, 6 bases. Trimming took off 5 bases at V and 5 bases at J, with 14 bases between the two ends. Germline V gives CDR1 MNHNY, CDR2 SVGAGI (reference sequence). This CDR3 has 14 residues. CDR3 DNA: TGTGCCAGCAGTGTGGGACACCGAGAAGATACGCAGTATTTT. Its translation is CASSVGHREDTQYF.

Only one count was recorded for this clone. The rearrangement joins TRBV9 to TRBJ1-6, with 7 nucleotides matching TRBD1. After removal of 3 bases from V and 0 bases from J, the junction contained 15 bases not matched to a gene. Germline V gene lookup returns CDR1 SGDLS and CDR2 YYNGEE. This CDR3 is 20 amino acids long. Here the CDR3 DNA reads TGTGCCAGCAGCGCCCACCCCGGGACAGCTGGGAGCTCCTATAATTCACCCCTCCACTTT. It specifies CASSAHPGTAGSSYNSPLHF.

The genes are TRBV11-3 and TRBJ1-1; 8 bases are a match to TRBD1. CDR1 and CDR2 from the germline V gene are SGHNT and YENEEA. The CDR3 runs to 15 residues. Unmatched junction bases numbered 8, after V lost 2 bases and J lost 6 bases. DNA of the CDR3: TGTGCCAGCAGCTTATCGGGCAGGGGGCATGCTGAAGCTTTCTTT. As protein: CASSLSGRGHAEAFF.

In the case of this clone: This CDR3 fails to terminate in the conserved phenylalanine or tryptophan, so it likely reflects a read error. The DNA is left out, because the CDR3 cannot be placed on it with certainty; the CDR3 is given as TCRdb lists it. The chain has TRBV7-9 and TRBJ1-2; the table's TRBD1 call for D was not verified on the DNA. Germline loops: CDR1 SEHNR, CDR2 FQNEAQ (reference sequence). The CDR3 is 10 residues long, ends included. CDR3 residues: CASSLIGGSC.

The chain has TRBV2 and TRBJ2-5; TRBD2 matches at 8 bases. The CDR3 runs to 14 residues. Germline V gene sequence: CDR1 SNHLY, CDR2 FYNNEI. Unmatched junction bases numbered 8, after V lost 6 bases and J lost 5 bases. CDR3 nucleotide sequence: TGTGCCAGCAGACGACGGGGGGGTGTGGAGACCCAGTACTTC. Its translation is CASRRRGGVETQYF.

This chain uses TRBV7-6 with TRBJ2-6; D not certain. The CDR3 is 14 residues long. CDR1 and CDR2 (germline): SGHVS, FNYEAQ. V was trimmed by 0 bases and J by 4 bases, leaving 4 bases between them. The CDR3 reads CASSLARGANVLTF. DNA for the CDR3: TGTGCCAGCAGCTTAGCGCGAGGGGCCAACGTCCTGACTTTC.

J is TRBJ2-3 and V is TRBV5-1; a weak D match, TRBD1 (6 bases). The CDR3 sequence is 15 residues long. Germline V gene data show CDR1 as SGHRS and CDR2 as YFSETQ. V was cut by 2 bases and J by 1 base, with 11 bases left in between. CDR3: CASSFTGLGTDTQYF. Written as DNA, the CDR3 is TGCGCCAGCAGCTTTACAGGGTTGGGCACAGATACGCAGTATTTT. The full variable domain, rest sourced from reference TRBV5-1 and TRBJ2-3, is KAGVTQTPRYLIKTRGQQVTLSCSPISGHRSVSWYQQTPGQGLQFLFEYFSETQRNKGNFPGRFSGRQFSNSRSEMNVSTLELGDSALYLCASSFTGLGTDTQYFGPGTRLTVL.

The chain recombines TRBV4-1 with TRBJ2-7; 12 nucleotides line up with TRBD2. CDR3 length: 18 amino acids. V lost 0 bases and J lost 5; bases outside the gene matches: 11. CDR1 is MGHRA and CDR2 is YSYEKL in the germline V gene. CDR3: CASSQDWLAGGRQNEQYF. The CDR3 coding sequence is TGCGCCAGCAGCCAAGATTGGCTAGCGGGGGGGCGACAAAACGAGCAGTACTTC.